This T cell receptor beta chain came from a study of shared clonotypes between healthy human individuals. Study background: The plates for each donor numbered three CD4 naive, three CD4 memory, two CD8 naive and one CD8 memory.

The naive CD8 subset, CD45RO-negative cells positively selected for CCR7, excluded terminally differentiated effector memory CD45RA+ cells. Profiling relied on immunoSEQ multiplex PCR, and the TCRdb table lists in-frame clones only, not all of them. This table holds about 2.1 million clones, around 93% found once. After removal of 5 bases from V and 9 bases from J, the junction contained 14 bases not matched to a gene. This CDR3 has 15 residues. Germline CDR1 is SGHAT and CDR2 is FQNNGV. The sample consisted of naive CD8+ T cells from PBMCs. This TCR was recovered from a man between 18 and 35 years old in good health. Some clones in this sample may be carry-over from other donors' samples. The gene calls are TRBV11-2 and TRBJ2-5; 8 bases line up with TRBD1. CDR3 coding DNA: TGTGCCAGCAGCATGCGGACAGGGACCTCGAGGGCCCAGTACTTC. This sequence encodes CASSMRTGTSRAQYF. Full variable domain (remainder filled in from reference TRBV11-2 and TRBJ2-5): EAGVAQSPRYKIIEKRQSVAFWCNPISGHATLYWYQQILGQGPKLLIQFQNNGVVDDSQLPKDRFSAERLKGVDSTLKIQPAKLEDSAVYLCASSMRTGTSRAQYFGPGTRLLVL.